This TCR beta chain was found in a study of blood T cell repertoires in COVID-19. After removal of 5 bases from V and 0 bases from J, the junction contained 8 bases not matched to a gene. Germline V gives CDR1 MNHEY, CDR2 SVGEGT. The CDR3 consists of 16 residues. How the authors handled the data: Reference gene primer amplification yielded estimated nucleated cell counts. TCRdb's copy holds only in-frame clones and misses some; the assay was immunoSEQ multiplex PCR. V and J calls and clone size come straight from that table; D and trimming were deduced from the DNA. The sample has about 75,000 clones, about 93% seen once.

This sequence joins TRBV6-2 or TRBV6-3 and TRBJ2-7, with TRBD1 identical over 9 bases. The clonotype comes from a human donor in a cohort sampled during active COVID-19. Sequenced sample: peripheral blood. The CDR3 coding sequence is TGTGCCAGCAGTCCCCCGTGGGGACAGGGCTCCTACGAGCAGTACTTC. Protein product: CASSPPWGQGSYEQYF.